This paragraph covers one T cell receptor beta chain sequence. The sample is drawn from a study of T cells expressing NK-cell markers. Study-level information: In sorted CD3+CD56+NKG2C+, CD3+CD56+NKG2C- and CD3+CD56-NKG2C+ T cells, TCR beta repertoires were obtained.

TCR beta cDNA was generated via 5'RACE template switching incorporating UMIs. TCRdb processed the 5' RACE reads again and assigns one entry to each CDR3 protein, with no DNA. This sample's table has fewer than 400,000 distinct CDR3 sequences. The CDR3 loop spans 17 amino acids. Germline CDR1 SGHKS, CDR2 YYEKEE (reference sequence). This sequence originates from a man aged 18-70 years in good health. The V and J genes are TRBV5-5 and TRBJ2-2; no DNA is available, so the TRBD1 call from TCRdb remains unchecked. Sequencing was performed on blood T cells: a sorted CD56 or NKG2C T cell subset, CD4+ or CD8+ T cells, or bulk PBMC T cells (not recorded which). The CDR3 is CASSLATRQGDTGELFF.